The 9 T cell receptor beta chains below were found in one sample sequenced in a study of Tregs in tolerant kidney transplant recipients. Produced via immunoSEQ multiplex PCR; TCRdb's table is partial and in-frame only. This table holds around 66,000 clones, 70% to 90% found once. Sequencing used Tregs from blood, obtained before the transplant. These receptors were taken from a human donor who received a combined kidney and bone marrow transplant.

This sequence joins TRBV20-1 and TRBJ2-3; weak D call: TRBD2 (6 bases). V was trimmed by 6 bases and J by 6 bases, leaving 10 bases between them. This CDR3 has 11 residues. CDR1 and CDR2 (germline): DFQATT, SNEGSKA (reference sequence). The CDR3 DNA follows: TGCAGTGCCCCGGGACTTGATACGCAGTATTTT. Translation: CSAPGLDTQYF.

The chain uses TRBV28 and TRBJ1-2; TRBD1 aligns across 8 bases. Germline V gives CDR1 MDHEN, CDR2 SYDVKM. This CDR3 comprises 13 residues. Unmatched junction bases numbered 5, after V lost 6 bases and J lost 5 bases. CDR3 in amino acids: CASRHQGAYGYTF. CDR3 DNA: TGTGCCAGCAGACACCAGGGGGCATATGGCTACACCTTC.

V gene TRBV9 combines with J gene TRBJ1-1; maybe TRBD1 (5 bases). Trimming left V 3 bases short and J 1 base short, with 16 bases between. Looked up from germline, CDR1 is SGDLS and CDR2 is YYNGEE. The CDR3 covers 16 residues. In nucleotides, the CDR3 is TGTGCCAGCAGCGCATACCCACGACAGAAGAACACTGAAGCTTTCTTT. Translating it yields CASSAYPRQKNTEAFF.

This rearrangement joins TRBV5-1 to TRBJ2-5; D is possibly TRBD1 (7 bases). The J call may be faulty, since TRBJ2-7 better matches the DNA end. CDR3 length equals 12 residues. Germline CDR1 and CDR2: SGHRS and YFSETQ. The CDR3 DNA is TGCGCCAGCAGCTGGGGGGACAGCGAGCAGTACTTC. As protein: CASSWGDSEQYF.

This clone was detected only once. This chain connects TRBV9 to TRBJ1-5; the D is unclear. The germline gives CDR1 SGDLS, CDR2 YYNGEE. The CDR3 runs to 15 residues. The germline V and J ends were trimmed by 1 base and 2 bases, with 10 bases remaining between them. The CDR3 sequence is CASSVRPDGNQPQHF. The DNA for the CDR3 is TGTGCCAGCAGCGTAAGGCCGGACGGCAATCAGCCCCAGCATTTT.

The J gene is TRBJ2-7, the V gene TRBV27; TRBD2 agrees at 9 bases. After removal of 4 bases from V and 5 bases from J, the junction contained 12 bases not matched to a gene. This CDR3 contains 16 residues. The germline V gene encodes CDR1 MNHEY and CDR2 SMNVEV (reference sequence). CDR3 sequence reads: CASSSLSGSVGDEQYF. The CDR3 DNA is TGTGCCAGCAGTTCACTTAGCGGGAGTGTAGGAGACGAGCAGTACTTC.

The gene calls are TRBV5-1 and TRBJ2-5; no reliable D call. Germline-derived CDR1 and CDR2 are SGHRS and YFSETQ. Trimming cost V 0 bases and J 5 bases, with 11 bases left between them. The CDR3 loop spans 14 amino acids. The CDR3 DNA sequence: TGCGCCAGCAGCTTGGCCCCGGGTACGGAGACCCAGTACTTC. Protein product: CASSLAPGTETQYF.

This chain joins TRBV5-6 and TRBJ1-5; D gene unclear. CDR3 length: 14 amino acids. V gave up 2 bases and J gave up 0 bases, with 6 bases separating them. CDR1 and CDR2 from the germline V gene are SGHDT and YYEEEE. CDR3 coding DNA: TGTGCCAGCAGCTTAGCACTTAGCAATCAGCCCCAGCATTTT. Its protein is CASSLALSNQPQHF.

This clone was seen once. The DNA is omitted, as the CDR3 cannot be located on it reliably, and the CDR3 follows TCRdb's listing. The chain joins TRBV29-1 to TRBJ1-1; whether TRBD1, the table's D call, matches the DNA was not checked. Ends included, the CDR3 has 13 residues. Germline values: CDR1 SQVTM, CDR2 ANQGSEA. CDR3 sequence: CSVEVGTGSVTFF.